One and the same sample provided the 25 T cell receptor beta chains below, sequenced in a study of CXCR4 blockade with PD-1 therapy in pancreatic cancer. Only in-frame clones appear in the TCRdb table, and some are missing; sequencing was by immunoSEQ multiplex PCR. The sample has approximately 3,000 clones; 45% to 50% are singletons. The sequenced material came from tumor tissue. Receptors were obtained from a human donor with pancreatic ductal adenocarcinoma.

The DNA for the CDR3 is TGTGCCAGTAGTATTGTGGCGGGAGCGACAGATACGCAGTATTTT. Residues: CASSIVAGATDTQYF. The J gene is TRBJ2-3, the V gene TRBV19; 7 nucleotides line up with TRBD2. CDR3 length: 15 residues. J lost 3 bases, V lost 3 bases, and 6 bases had no gene match. Germline CDR1 LNHDA, CDR2 SQIVND (reference sequence).

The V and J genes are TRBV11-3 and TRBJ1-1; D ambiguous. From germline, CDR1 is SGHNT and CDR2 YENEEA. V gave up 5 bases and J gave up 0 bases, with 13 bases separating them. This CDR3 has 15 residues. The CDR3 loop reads CASSRIGLMNTEAFF. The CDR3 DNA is TGTGCCAGCAGCCGGATCGGACTAATGAACACTGAAGCTTTCTTT.

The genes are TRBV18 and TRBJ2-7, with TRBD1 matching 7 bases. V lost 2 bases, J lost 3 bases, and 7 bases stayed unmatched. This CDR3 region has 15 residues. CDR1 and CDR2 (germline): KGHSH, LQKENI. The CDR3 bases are TGTGCCAGCTCACCAGTGCAACAGGGGAGCTACGAGCAGTACTTC. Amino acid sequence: CASSPVQQGSYEQYF.

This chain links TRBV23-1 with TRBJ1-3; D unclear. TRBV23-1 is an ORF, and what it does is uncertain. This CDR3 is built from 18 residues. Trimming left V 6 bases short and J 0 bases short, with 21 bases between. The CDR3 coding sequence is TGCGCCAGCAGCCAAGATACCCCCGACCGGTTCTCTGGAAACACCATATATTTT. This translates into CASSQDTPDRFSGNTIYF.

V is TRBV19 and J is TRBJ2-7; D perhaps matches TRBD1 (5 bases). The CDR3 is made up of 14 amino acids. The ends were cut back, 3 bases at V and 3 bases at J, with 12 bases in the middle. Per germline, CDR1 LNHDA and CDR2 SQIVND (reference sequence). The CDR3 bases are TGTGCCAGTAGTATGGGGCCAAACCTCTACGAGCAGTACTTC. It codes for CASSMGPNLYEQYF.

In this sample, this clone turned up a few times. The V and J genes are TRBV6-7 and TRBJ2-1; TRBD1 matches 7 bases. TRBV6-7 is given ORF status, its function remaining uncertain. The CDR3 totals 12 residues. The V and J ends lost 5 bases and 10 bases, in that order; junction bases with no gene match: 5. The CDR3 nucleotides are TGTGCCAGCAGTCCAGGGGGAAGGGAGCAGTTCTTC. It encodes CASSPGGREQFF.

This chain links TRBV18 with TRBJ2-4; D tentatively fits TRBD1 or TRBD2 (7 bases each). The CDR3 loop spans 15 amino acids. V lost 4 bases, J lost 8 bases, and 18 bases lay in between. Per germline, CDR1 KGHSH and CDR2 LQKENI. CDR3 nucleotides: TGTGCCAGCTCACGCCCGCAGGGGGGGGAGGACATTCAGTACTTC. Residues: CASSRPQGGEDIQYF.

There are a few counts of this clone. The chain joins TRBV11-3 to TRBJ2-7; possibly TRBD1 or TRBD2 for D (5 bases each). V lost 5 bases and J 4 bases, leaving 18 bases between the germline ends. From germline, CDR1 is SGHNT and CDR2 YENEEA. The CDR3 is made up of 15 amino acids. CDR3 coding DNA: TGTGCCAGCAGCAGGGAATGGGGGATCGAGTACGAGCAGTACTTC. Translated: CASSREWGIEYEQYF.

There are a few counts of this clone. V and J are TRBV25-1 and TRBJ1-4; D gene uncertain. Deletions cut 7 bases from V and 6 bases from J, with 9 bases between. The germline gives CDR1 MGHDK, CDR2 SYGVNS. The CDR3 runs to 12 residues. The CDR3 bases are TGTGCCAGCACTGGCGTCCATGAAAAACTGTTTTTT. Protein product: CASTGVHEKLFF.

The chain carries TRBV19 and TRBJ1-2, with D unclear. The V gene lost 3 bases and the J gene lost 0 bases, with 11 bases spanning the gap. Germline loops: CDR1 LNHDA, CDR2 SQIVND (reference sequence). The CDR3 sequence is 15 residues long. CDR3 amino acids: CASSINNGPNYGYTF. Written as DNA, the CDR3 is TGTGCCAGTAGTATCAACAACGGTCCTAACTATGGCTACACCTTC.

The CDR3 sequence: CASSPGFNEQFF. Written as DNA, the CDR3 is TGTGCCAGCAGCCCAGGGTTCAATGAGCAGTTCTTC. J is TRBJ2-1 and V is TRBV14; weak D call: TRBD1 (5 bases). CDR1 and CDR2 from the germline V gene are SGHDN and FVKESK. Trimming left V 4 bases short and J 6 bases short, with 7 bases between. The length of the CDR3 is 12 residues.

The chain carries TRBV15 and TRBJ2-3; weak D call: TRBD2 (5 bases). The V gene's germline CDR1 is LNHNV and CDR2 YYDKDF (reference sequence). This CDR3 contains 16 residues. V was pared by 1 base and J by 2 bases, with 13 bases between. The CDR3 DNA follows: TGTGCCACCAGCAGAGGGACTTCCTCCTACACAGATACGCAGTATTTT. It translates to CATSRGTSSYTDTQYF.

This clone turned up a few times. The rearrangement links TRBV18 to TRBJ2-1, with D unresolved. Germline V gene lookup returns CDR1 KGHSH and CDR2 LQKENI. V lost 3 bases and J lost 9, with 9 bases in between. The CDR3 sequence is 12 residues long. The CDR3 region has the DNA TGTGCCAGCTCACCTACCCTAGGTGAGCAGTTCTTC. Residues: CASSPTLGEQFF.

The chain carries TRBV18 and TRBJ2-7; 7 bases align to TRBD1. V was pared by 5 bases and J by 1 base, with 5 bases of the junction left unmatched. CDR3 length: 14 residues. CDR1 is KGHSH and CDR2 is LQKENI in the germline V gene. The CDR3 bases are TGTGCCAGCTCATCGGGACAGCAGTCCTACGAGCAGTACTTC. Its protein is CASSSGQQSYEQYF.

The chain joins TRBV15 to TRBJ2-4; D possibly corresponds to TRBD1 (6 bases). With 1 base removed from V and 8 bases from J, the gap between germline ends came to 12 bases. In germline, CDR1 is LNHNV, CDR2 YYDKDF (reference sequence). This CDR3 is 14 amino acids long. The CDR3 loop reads CATSRVTGYDIQYF. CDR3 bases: TGTGCCACCAGCAGAGTTACAGGGTATGACATTCAGTACTTC.

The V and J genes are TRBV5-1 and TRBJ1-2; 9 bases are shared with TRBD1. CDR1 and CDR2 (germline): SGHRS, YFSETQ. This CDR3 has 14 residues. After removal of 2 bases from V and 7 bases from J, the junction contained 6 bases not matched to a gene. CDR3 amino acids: CASSLGTGFVGYTF. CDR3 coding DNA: TGCGCCAGCAGCTTAGGGACAGGGTTTGTTGGCTACACCTTC. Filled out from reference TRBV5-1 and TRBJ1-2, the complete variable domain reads KAGVTQTPRYLIKTRGQQVTLSCSPISGHRSVSWYQQTPGQGLQFLFEYFSETQRNKGNFPGRFSGRQFSNSRSEMNVSTLELGDSALYLCASSLGTGFVGYTFGSGTRLTVV.

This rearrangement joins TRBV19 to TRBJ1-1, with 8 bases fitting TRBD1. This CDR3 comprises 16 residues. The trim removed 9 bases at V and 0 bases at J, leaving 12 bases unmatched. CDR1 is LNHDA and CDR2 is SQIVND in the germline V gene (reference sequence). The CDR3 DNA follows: TGTGCCAGCACCCTTGGGACAGGCTACATGAACACTGAAGCTTTCTTT. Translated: CASTLGTGYMNTEAFF.

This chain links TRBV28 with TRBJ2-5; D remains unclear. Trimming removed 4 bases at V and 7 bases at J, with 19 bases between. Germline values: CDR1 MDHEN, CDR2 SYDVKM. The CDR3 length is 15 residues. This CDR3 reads CASSSHQAFTRTQYF. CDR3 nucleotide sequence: TGTGCCAGCAGTTCCCATCAGGCCTTTACGAGGACCCAGTACTTC.

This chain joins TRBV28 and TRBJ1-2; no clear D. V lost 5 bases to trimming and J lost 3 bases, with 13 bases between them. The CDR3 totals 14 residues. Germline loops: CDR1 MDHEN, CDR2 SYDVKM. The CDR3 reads CASSQHDGHYGYTF. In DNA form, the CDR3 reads TGTGCCAGCAGTCAGCATGACGGTCACTATGGCTACACCTTC.

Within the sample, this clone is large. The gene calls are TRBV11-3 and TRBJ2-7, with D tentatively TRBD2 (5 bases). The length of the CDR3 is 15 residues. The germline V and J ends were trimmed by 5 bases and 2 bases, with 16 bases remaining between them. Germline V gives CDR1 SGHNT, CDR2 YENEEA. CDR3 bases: TGTGCCAGCAGCGCTTCACTAGGAATAGCCTACGAGCAGTACTTC. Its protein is CASSASLGIAYEQYF.

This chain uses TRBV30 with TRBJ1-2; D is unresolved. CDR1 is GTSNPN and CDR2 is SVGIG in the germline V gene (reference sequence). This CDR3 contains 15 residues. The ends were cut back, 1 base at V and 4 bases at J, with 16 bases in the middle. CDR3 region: CAWSGPKEVGYGYTF. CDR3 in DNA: TGTGCCTGGAGTGGGCCTAAGGAAGTTGGCTATGGCTACACCTTC.

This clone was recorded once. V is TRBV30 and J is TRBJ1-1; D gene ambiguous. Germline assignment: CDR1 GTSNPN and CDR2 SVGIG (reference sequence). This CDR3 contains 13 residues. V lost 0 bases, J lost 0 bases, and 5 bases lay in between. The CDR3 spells CAWSVTMNTEAFF. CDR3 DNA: TGTGCCTGGAGTGTGACCATGAACACTGAAGCTTTCTTT. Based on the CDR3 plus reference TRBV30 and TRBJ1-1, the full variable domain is SQTIHQWPATLVQPVGSPLSLECTVEGTSNPNLYWYRQAAGRGLQLLFYSVGIGQISSEVPQNLSASRPQDRQFILSSKKLLLSDSGFYLCAWSVTMNTEAFFGQGTRLTVV.

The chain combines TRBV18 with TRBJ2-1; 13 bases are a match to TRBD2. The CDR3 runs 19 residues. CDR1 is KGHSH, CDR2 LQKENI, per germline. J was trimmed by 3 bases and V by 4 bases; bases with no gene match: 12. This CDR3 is CASSRVGLAGDLFYNEQFF. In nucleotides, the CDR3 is TGTGCCAGCTCACGGGTCGGACTAGCGGGAGATTTATTCTACAATGAGCAGTTCTTC.

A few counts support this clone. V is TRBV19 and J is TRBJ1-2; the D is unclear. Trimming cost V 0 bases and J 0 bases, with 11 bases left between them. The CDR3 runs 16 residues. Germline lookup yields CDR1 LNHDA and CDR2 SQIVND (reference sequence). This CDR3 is CASSIDRRETNYGYTF. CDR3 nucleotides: TGTGCCAGTAGTATAGATCGAAGGGAAACTAACTATGGCTACACCTTC.

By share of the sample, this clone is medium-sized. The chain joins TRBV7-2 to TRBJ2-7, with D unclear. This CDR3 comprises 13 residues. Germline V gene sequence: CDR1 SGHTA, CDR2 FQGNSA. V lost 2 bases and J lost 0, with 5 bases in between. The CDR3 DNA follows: TGTGCCAGCAGCTTATTCCTCTCCTACGAGCAGTACTTC. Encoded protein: CASSLFLSYEQYF.